This TCR beta chain emerged from a study of shared clonotypes between healthy human individuals. The data were produced by immunoSEQ multiplex PCR, yet TCRdb's version contains in-frame clones alone and is incomplete. In the table there are about 2.3 million clones, 85% to 95% of which are singletons. Germline V gene data show CDR1 as SQVTM and CDR2 as ANQGSEA. V shed 1 base and J shed 2 bases, with 8 bases lying between them. CDR3 size: 13 residues. This chain links TRBV29-1 with TRBJ2-5; D call uncertain. The receptor was isolated from a man in his late teens or twenties in good health. Some clones in this sample may be carry-over from other donors' samples. The sequenced sample was naive CD4+ T cells from PBMCs. The subset is: CD45RA+ positively selected. CDR3 in amino acids: CSVEARLQETQYF. CDR3 coding DNA: TGCAGCGTTGAAGCGCGGCTACAAGAGACCCAGTACTTC.